This TCR beta chain originates from a study of blood T cell repertoires in COVID-19. Study-wide background: From the United States, Italy and Spain came samples of acute and convalescent COVID-19. T cells, B-cell-depleted T cells, or PBMCs provided the cDNA or gDNA that served as material.

TCRdb keeps only in-frame clones here, not all; method: immunoSEQ multiplex PCR. The data show almost 200,000 clones, approximately 87% seen once. V shed 5 bases and J 3 bases; nucleotides not matched to a gene: 2. The CDR3 runs to 14 residues. Germline V lookup: CDR1 WSHSY, CDR2 SAAADI. The rearrangement uses TRBV10-2 and TRBJ2-2; 8 bases fit TRBD1. Sequenced material: peripheral blood. This receptor was identified in a woman aged 70 to 79 with acute or convalescent COVID-19. The CDR3 DNA follows: TGCGCCAGCAGTACGACAGGGGACACCGGGGAGCTGTTTTTT. Translating gives CASSTTGDTGELFF.